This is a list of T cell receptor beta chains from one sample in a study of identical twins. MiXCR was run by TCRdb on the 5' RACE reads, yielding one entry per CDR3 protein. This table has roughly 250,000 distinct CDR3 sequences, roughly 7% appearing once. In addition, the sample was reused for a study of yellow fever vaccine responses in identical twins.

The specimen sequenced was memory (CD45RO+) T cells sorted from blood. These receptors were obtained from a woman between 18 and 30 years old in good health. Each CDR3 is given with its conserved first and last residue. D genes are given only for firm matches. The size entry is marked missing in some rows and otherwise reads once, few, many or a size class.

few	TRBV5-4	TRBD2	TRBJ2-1	TGTGCCAGCAGCTTGGCGCTAGCGGGAGACAATGAGCAGTTCTTC	CASSLALAGDNEQFF
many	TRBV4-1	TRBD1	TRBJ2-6	TGCGCCAGCAGCCAGGACCCGGGACAGAGAACCTCTGGGGCCAACGTCCTGACTTTC	CASSQDPGQRTSGANVLTF
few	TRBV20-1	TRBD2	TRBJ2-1	TGCAGTGCTAGTAAGAATCCCGGGACTAGCGGGGGAGGTTCCTCCCCTAGGTCCTACAATGAGCAGTTCTTC	CSASKNPGTSGGGSSPRSYNEQFF
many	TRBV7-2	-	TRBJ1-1	TGTGCCAGCAGCCTGCAAGGAATTGATACTGAAGCTTTCTTT	CASSLQGIDTEAFF
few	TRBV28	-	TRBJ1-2	TGTGCCAGCAGTCCAGGACCCGGTGGCTACACCTTC	CASSPGPGGYTF
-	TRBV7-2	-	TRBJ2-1	TGTGCCAGCAGCTCCGGCGTTTCAAATGAGCAGTTCTTC	CASSSGVSNEQFF
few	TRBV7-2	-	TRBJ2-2	TGTGCCAGCAGCTTAGTGGCGGGGGCGGACACCGGGGAGCTGTTTTTT	CASSLVAGADTGELFF
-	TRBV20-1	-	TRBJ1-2	TGCAGTGCTAGAGGAAACCCGTATTCTGGCTACACCTTC	CSARGNPYSGYTF
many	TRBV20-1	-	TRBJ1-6	TGCAGTGCTAGATCGGGGGGCGATAATTCACCCCTCCACTTT	CSARSGGDNSPLHF
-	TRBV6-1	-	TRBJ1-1	TGTGCCACCACGCGGGCAGGAGCGAACACTGAAGCTTTCTTT	CATTRAGANTEAFF
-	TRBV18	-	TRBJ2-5	TGTGCCAGCTCACCTCCCTTGTTCCAAGAGACCCAGTACTTC	CASSPPLFQETQYF
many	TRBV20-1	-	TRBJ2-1	TGCAGTGCTAGTGTCGGGAGCTCCTACAATGAGCAGTTCTTC	CSASVGSSYNEQFF
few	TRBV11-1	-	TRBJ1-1	TGTGCCAGCAGCTCGGGACAAAGTGGTACTGAAGCTTTCTTT	CASSSGQSGTEAFF
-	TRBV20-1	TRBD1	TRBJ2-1	TGCAGTGCTAGAGAACGGACAGGGGCCAGCAATGAGCAGTTCTTC	CSARERTGASNEQFF
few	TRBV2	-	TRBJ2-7	TGTGCCAGCAGCCCACAGGGTATCTCCTACGAGCAGTACTTC	CASSPQGISYEQYF